The T cell receptor beta chain under discussion was sequenced for a study of cytomegalovirus exposure and HLA in healthy donors (dated by TCRdb to 2017 to 2019). Looking at the study overall: An earlier analysis of approximately 550 of the donors reported approximately 270 Gb of sequence data and some 120 million unique TCR beta sequences from 150 million to 200 million T cells. The study was designed to test whether signatures of past pathogen exposure could be identified by cataloging public T cell receptors. The study used immunosequencing to profile the T cell repertoires of approximately 650 subjects and linked those repertoires to cytomegalovirus serostatus. Every discovery cohort repertoire had been produced on one sequencing platform. The genetic ancestry cluster associated with self-reported Caucasian donors included around 76% of the approximately 430 genotyped donors. Typing coverage differed by locus: A, B, C, DRB1 and DQB1 were typed in roughly 620-630 donors, DQA1 in 500 to 550, DPA1 in approximately 600, and DPB1 in 472. A later analysis re-analyzed previously published TCR beta repertoires from 666 donors and added high-resolution HLA genotyping to study TCR occurrence patterns. Roughly 5 DR-DQ haplotypes were treated as single units for association and clustering because of strong linkage in the cohort. In addition to the first cohort of hundreds of subjects, a separate validation cohort of 120 different subjects was used. Among some 400 genotyped donors of the cohort, an average of about 220,000 unique TCR beta nucleotide sequences was sequenced per donor, of which roughly 17% were non-productive. HLA typing included class I and class II loci at four-digit resolution. Donor age, sex, ethnicity and CMV serostatus were compiled alongside the repertoire data. In a later genetic analysis, genome-wide SNP genotypes for about three fifths of the 666 donors were used, and that subset was treated as a discovery cohort. Roughly 300 gigabases of sequencing data and roughly 80 million unique TCR sequences made up an early release that covered 500 to 700 HLA-typed donors. An earlier analysis of around 580 of the donors used high-throughput TCR beta sequencing to judge whether each TCR beta V gene segment behaved as functional or pseudogenic. The later analysis used no new phenotypic data to find candidate immune exposures, relying instead on TCR beta sequences and their occurrence across donors. The study combined high-throughput TCR immunosequencing, statistical association of individual TCRs with disease status, and machine learning to predict cytomegalovirus infection status.

The cohort was made up of approximately 670 healthy bone marrow donors. At the time of sampling, all cohort members were nominally healthy, though unrecorded immune exposures were likely present. The donor was CMV seropositive and was included in the group of 250 to 300 seropositive cohort members. A peripheral blood sample was collected from each donor, and TCR beta sequencing was performed on peripheral blood mononuclear cells. The Qiagen DNeasy Blood Extraction Kit was used to extract genomic DNA from the blood cell samples. Library prep was done by the immunoSEQ multiplex PCR assay. For the multiplex PCR, a mixture combining 60 forward primers for TCR Vbeta segments and 13 reverse primers for TCR Jbeta segments was used. The CDR3 region of rearranged TCR beta genes was amplified from genomic DNA by a multiplex PCR assay. The amplified TCR beta libraries were sequenced on the Illumina HiSeq System as 87-base-pair reads. The study's processing was this. Across the 640 or so repertoires, a later analysis counted about 81 million unique TCR beta chains, 9.5 million to 12 million of which were shared by at least two donors. Raw reads were error-corrected and collapsed into unique sequences by a nearest-neighbor algorithm in which closely related sequences were merged to remove PCR and sequencing errors. CDR3 sequences were aligned to IMGT reference sequences to assign V, D and J gene segments. For a sequence to be retained, a match of at least six nucleotides to both a V gene segment and a J gene segment was required. Rearrangements were called productive when the CDR3 lacked stop codons and stayed in frame with V and J; all others were non-productive. Following IMGT convention, CDR3 was defined as the stretch from the second conserved V-encoded cysteine to the conserved J-encoded phenylalanine. In an earlier analysis of 500 to 650 of the donors, sequences lacking an unambiguous match to a single V gene segment were excluded. An earlier analysis of fewer than 750 of the donors classified V segments as functional when productive rearrangements were above 56.7% and as segregating when the standard deviation between donors was above 5%. A statistical classification framework was built for diagnosing cytomegalovirus status from the catalog of TCR beta chain sequences. V and J gene assignment, in a later analysis, came from comparing TCR nucleotide sequences with IMGT/GENE-DB human TR gene sequences. A later analysis assigned CDR3 sequences and most-parsimonious VDJ recombination scenarios with the TCRdist pipeline. In a later analysis, each TCR beta chain was defined by its CDR3 amino acid sequence together with its V-gene family, and reads lacking a unique V-gene family were excluded. To address suspected cross-contamination and a sequencing artifact, a later analysis removed 592 highly shared, low-generation-probability nucleotide sequences. For each public chain, a later analysis derived a clonal expansion index from normalized ranks of inferred template counts within each repertoire. In a later analysis, generation probabilities were computed with a VDJ recombination model fitted to out-of-frame rearrangements, and the resulting probabilities were checked against IGoR. Hypergeometric tests were used in a later analysis to score TCR-TCR, TCR-HLA and TCR-CMV co-occurrence, with a repertoire-size bias correction applied to the TCR pairs. False discovery rates were estimated in a later analysis by permuting HLA or CMV assignments 20 times. In a later analysis, co-occurring TCRs were grouped using DBSCAN, with TCRdist sequence similarity added in when clustering inside HLA-allele-positive subsets. Repertoires with fewer than 30,000 or more than 120,000 public chains were left out of co-occurrence clustering, as were a handful of repertoires with anomalous nucleotide sharing. The clones in this table, taken by TCRdb from immuneACCESS, are in-frame only. Not every clone is retained; where verified, under half of the shortfall comes from an unresolved V gene, and the cause of the rest is unknown. V, J and clone size reflect that table, while D and trimming were determined from the DNA. In this sample the table shows over 100,000 clones, over 60% of which occur a single time. Roughly 3.9% of the sample goes to the ten largest clones.

The paper as a whole reports these results and caveats: According to a later genetic analysis, donors in an Asian-associated ancestry cluster had fewer N-insertions in productive TCRs than the approximately 670-donor mean. The classifier was reported to diagnose cytomegalovirus status with high specificity and sensitivity in both the original cohort and the validation cohort. In the study, around 150 TCR beta chains were listed as associated with cytomegalovirus. In a later analysis, several top co-occurrence clusters were reported to appear linked to parvovirus B19, influenza, CMV and Epstein-Barr virus. Three of the identified cytomegalovirus-associated TCR beta chains were confirmed in vitro to be specific for cytomegalovirus antigens. Only TCR beta chains were sequenced in this cohort, and the absence of alpha or paired-chain data limited detectable features. Because the 87-base-pair reads could not distinguish some IMGT-functional V segments, including TRBV6-2 and TRBV6-3, those segments were excluded. The authors suggested that the approach could potentially be generalized to other disease states and immunological phenotypes. Most TCR sequences were observed very rarely across donors, whereas some public TCRs were present in many individuals. A further reported finding was that TCR beta sequences accurately predicted the HLA-A and HLA-B alleles for most subjects in the first cohort. A cluster of highly shared sequence variants was judged likely to represent a technical artifact of the sequencing pipeline. Specific HLA alleles were associated with roughly 17,000 TCR beta sequences at a false discovery rate of 0.05 in a later analysis. The presence/absence analyses assumed that sequencing depth was roughly uniform across donors, and that assumption may not be true. In a later analysis, the rate of TCR association differed among HLA loci, with DRB1 alleles having the most associated TCRs and HLA-C alleles having the fewest. Because some donors lacked HLA typing at each locus, the association tests relied only on the typed subset. In a later analysis, HLA-associated TCR beta chains were found to be more clonally expanded and to have lower generation probabilities than equally common non-associated chains. CMV serostatus was the only immune exposure information available for the cohort. Correlated functional status among segregating V segments might reflect linkage disequilibrium, but an unknown experimental factor could not be ruled out. Because counts were too low, roughly 17 rarely observed V segments, including chromosome 9 orphons, were left out of the earlier analysis of over 550 of the donors. Most CMV-associated TCR beta chains appeared to be HLA-restricted in a later analysis, and the HLA associations seemed to be driven largely by CMV exposure. Broadly in line with IMGT annotations, most TCR beta V segments showed up in productive rearrangements about 87% or about 30% of the time in an earlier analysis of under 700 of the donors. Assigning TCR associations to individual alleles was difficult when HLA alleles, especially DR and DQ, strongly co-occurred. In a later genetic analysis, a missense DCLRE1C variant was associated with V-gene and J-gene trimming of TCR beta chains, and the association was replicated in an independent cohort.

Its CDR3 holds 17 amino acids, cysteine through phenylalanine. Only the CDR3 DNA is retained, 51 bases long and in frame from the first base. CDR1 and CDR2 are read off the germline V gene (reference sequence) as SGHNT and YYREEE. The germline V and J ends show losses of 1 base and 7 bases respectively, and no gene match explains 11 bases of the junction. As to this clone: Its binding antigen is unknown. Base qualities are not at hand, and no much larger clone is one base apart.

Sequencing input: PBMCs. The chain is encoded by TRBV5-4 joined to TRBJ2-4; TRBD2 agrees with 10 junctional bases. The receptor was derived from a male donor in good health and CMV-seropositive. The DNA reads as follows: TGTGCCAGCAGCTTGCCCAGCGGGAGGGCCGGGTACAACATTCAGTACTTC. Its protein is CASSLPSGRAGYNIQYF.